The 7 T cell receptor beta chains given below trace back to one sample, sequenced in a study of CD8 T cells in ankylosing spondylitis. TCRdb called the 5' RACE reads again in MiXCR, with one record for every CDR3 protein. The sample consists of 150,000 to 200,000 distinct CDR3 sequences, around a third of them appearing once. Sequenced material: synovial fluid, either unsorted or a sorted T cell fraction (not recorded which). Receptor source: a male donor with ankylosing spondylitis.

The CDR3 reads CASRPSGVETQYF. DNA for the CDR3: TGTGCCAGCAGGCCATCCGGGGTGGAGACCCAGTACTTC. The chain has TRBV2 and TRBJ2-5; tentative D call: TRBD2 (5 bases). Trimming took off 6 bases at V and 5 bases at J, with 13 bases between the two ends. The germline V gene encodes CDR1 SNHLY and CDR2 FYNNEI. The CDR3 runs to 13 residues.

Only a few counts were recorded for this clonotype. The chain uses TRBV6-2 or TRBV6-3 and TRBJ2-5; D is uncertain. Trimming shortened V by 0 bases and J by 1 base, and 3 bases separated the two germline ends. Germline values: CDR1 MNHEY, CDR2 SVGEGT. The CDR3 is 13 amino acids. CDR3 DNA: TGTGCCAGCAGTTACTCGGCCCAAGAGACCCAGTACTTC. It yields the protein CASSYSAQETQYF.

This clonotype has just a few counts. V gene TRBV20-1 combines with J gene TRBJ1-1, with TRBD1 identical over 12 bases. This CDR3 is built from 15 residues. V lost 4 bases, J lost 1 base, and 4 bases stayed unmatched. The germline V gene encodes CDR1 DFQATT and CDR2 SNEGSKA (reference sequence). CDR3 coding DNA: TGCAGTGCTAAGGGACAGGGGGCAAGGAACACTGAAGCTTTCTTT. This sequence encodes CSAKGQGARNTEAFF.

This clonotype has just a few counts. The V and J genes are TRBV6-4 and TRBJ1-2; 9 nucleotides agree with TRBD1. J lost 6 bases, V lost 1 base, and 12 bases had no gene match. The CDR3 contains 17 residues. CDR1 and CDR2 from the germline V gene are MRHNA and SNTAGT. The CDR3 region is CASSDWSGTGPFHGYTF. DNA for the CDR3: TGTGCCAGCAGTGACTGGAGCGGGACAGGGCCCTTTCATGGCTACACCTTC.

This clonotype was detected only a few times. The chain recombines TRBV15 with TRBJ2-1; maybe TRBD1 (6 bases). The CDR3 length is 15 residues. V was pared by 2 bases and J by 5 bases, with 13 bases between. Germline V gives CDR1 LNHNV, CDR2 YYDKDF (reference sequence). CDR3 sequence reads: CATSRHRDKDNEQFF. As DNA, the CDR3 is TGTGCCACCAGCAGACACCGGGACAAGGACAATGAGCAGTTCTTC.

The chain recombines TRBV5-1 with TRBJ1-1; D possibly corresponds to TRBD1 (6 bases). The CDR3 loop spans 13 amino acids. Germline lookup yields CDR1 SGHRS and CDR2 YFSETQ. Trimming cost V 4 bases and J 3 bases, with 10 bases left between them. As DNA, the CDR3 is TGCGCCAGCAGCATGGGACAAGACACTGAAGCTTTCTTT. It codes for CASSMGQDTEAFF.

The chain is built from TRBV20-1 and TRBJ2-2, with a tentative D call TRBD1 (6 bases). CDR3 length equals 12 residues. Germline V gene lookup returns CDR1 DFQATT and CDR2 SNEGSKA (reference sequence). V was pared by 6 bases and J by 6 bases, with 11 bases between. CDR3 nucleotide sequence: TGCAGTGCCACCAGGGGTCCCGGGGAGCTGTTTTTT. This codes for CSATRGPGELFF.